A selection of T cell receptor beta chains follows, all from one sample in a study of OX40 agonist ivuxolimab in advanced cancers. Generated by immunoSEQ multiplex PCR, the TCRdb table keeps only in-frame clones and is missing some. The data hold tens of thousands of clones, with 88% observed a single time. Sequencing used CD4+ or CD8+ T cells sorted from blood, obtained in a trial of the OX40 agonist ivuxolimab. The receptors shown here come from an adult with an advanced solid tumor such as melanoma, head and neck, liver or kidney cancer. The CDR3 runs from the conserved cysteine through the conserved F or W. The order of the fields is J gene, clone size, V gene, D gene, CDR3 DNA, CDR3 protein. The D gene is left open where the match is weak. Part of the rows lack a size; the others show once, few, many or a class for expanded clones.

TRBJ2-7 - TRBV27 - TGTGCCAGCAGTTTTTTGACAGGAAGCTCCGAGCAGTACTTC CASSFLTGSSEQYF
TRBJ2-1 once TRBV5-5 - TGTGCCAGCAGCTCGACTTTCGGGGGAGTCTACAATGAGCAGTTCTTC CASSSTFGGVYNEQFF
TRBJ1-5 - TRBV28 - TGTGCCAGCAAAGAGGGCTCTTACAATCAGCCCCAGCATTTT CASKEGSYNQPQHF
TRBJ2-5 - TRBV21-1 - TGTGCCAGCAGCAAAGCTTTTAGGACTGGGGAAGAGACCCAGTACTTC CASSKAFRTGEETQYF
TRBJ1-1 - TRBV6-5 - TGTGCCAGCAGTTACTCGACAGGTGAAGCTTTCTTT CASSYSTGEAFF
TRBJ1-3 - TRBV19 - TGTGCCAGTACCTCCAGGGGCTCTGGAAACACCATATATTTT CASTSRGSGNTIYF
TRBJ1-1 - TRBV11-2 TRBD1 TGTGCCAGCAGCTTAGCATTCGCGACAGGGGTCCCGAACACTGAAGCTTTCTTT CASSLAFATGVPNTEAFF
TRBJ2-7 - TRBV2 TRBD2 TGTGCCAGCAAACGAGCGGGAGAGTACGAGCAGTACTTC CASKRAGEYEQYF
TRBJ2-2 few TRBV20-1 - TGCAGCAGTCGGAATACCGGGGAGCTGTTTTTT CSSRNTGELFF
TRBJ2-1 few TRBV18 TRBD2 TGTGCCAGCTCACCCCAGAGGAGCGGGATCGGCCACAATGAGCAGTTCTTC CASSPQRSGIGHNEQFF
TRBJ2-3 - TRBV11-3 TRBD2 TGTGCCAGCAGCCGCAGTAGCGGGGTCACAGATACGCAGTATTTT CASSRSSGVTDTQYF
TRBJ2-5 - TRBV11-3 TRBD1 TGTGCCAGCAGCCTGGGTCTCCGGGACAGGGAGGAGACCCAGTACTTC CASSLGLRDREETQYF
TRBJ2-5 once TRBV9 TRBD2 TGTGCCAGCAGCCTGAGACTAGCGGAGACCCAGTACTTC CASSLRLAETQYF
TRBJ2-1 - TRBV18 - TGTGCCAGCTCACCGGACTACAATGAGCAGTTCTTC CASSPDYNEQFF
TRBJ1-4 - TRBV6-1 - TGTGCCAGCAGTGCCCACGATAATGAAAAACTGTTTTTT CASSAHDNEKLFF
TRBJ2-1 - TRBV18 TRBD1 TGTGCCAGCTCACCAGGACAGGGGTTTACCAGTGAGCAGTTCTTC CASSPGQGFTSEQFF
TRBJ2-2 - TRBV27 - TGTGCCAGCGGGATCCCATTAACCGCCGGGGAGCTGTTTTTT CASGIPLTAGELFF
TRBJ1-2 - TRBV7-2 TRBD1 TGTGCCAGCAGCCGCCGGACAGGCTCAGCTAACTATGGCTACACCTTC CASSRRTGSANYGYTF
TRBJ2-3 - TRBV4-2 TRBD2 TGTGCCAGCAGCCCGACTAGCGGGAGGGGAGATACGCAGTATTTT CASSPTSGRGDTQYF
TRBJ2-2 - TRBV19 - TGTGCCAGTAGTCGGAAGCGGGACACCGGGGAGCTGTTTTTT CASSRKRDTGELFF
TRBJ2-7 once TRBV19 - TGTGCCAGTAGTATTCACTTCGGCGAGCAGTACTTC CASSIHFGEQYF
TRBJ1-2 - TRBV7-2 TRBD1 TGTGCCAGCAGCTTAGATTTCGGGACAGCTAACTATGGCTACACCTTC CASSLDFGTANYGYTF
TRBJ1-2 - TRBV19 - TGTGCCAGCTCTCCAGCACTTCTTGGCTACACCTTC CASSPALLGYTF
TRBJ2-2 - TRBV30 - TGTGCCTGGAGTGTAACCCGGATTCCGAACACCGGGGAGCTGTTTTTT CAWSVTRIPNTGELFF
TRBJ2-3 - TRBV7-3 TRBD1 TGTGCCAGCAGCTCGTCAGGGGGCTGGACAGATACGCAGTATTTT CASSSSGGWTDTQYF